The 19 T cell receptor beta chains presented below share a single source sample, sequenced in a study of regulatory T cells in long-lasting Graves disease. Time point indicated: persistent/refractory GD, antithyroid drugs over 5 years with positive TRAb. Scientists built the TCR library using RNA that was extracted from PBMCs. HTBI primers from iRepertoire and Arm-PCR of CDR3 regions yielded the TCR beta libraries. One entry per CDR3 protein, called by TCRdb with MiXCR from the multiplex PCR reads. The sample lists 600,000 to 850,000 distinct CDR3 sequences; around 30% were seen once. The sample was peripheral blood mononuclear cells (PBMCs), taken when the disease was refractory, from a patient treated with antithyroid drugs. Source of these receptors: a female donor with Graves disease.

V and J are TRBV29-1 and TRBJ2-5; D is uncertain. There are 13 residues in the CDR3. Trimming took 4 bases from V and 2 from J, leaving 11 bases between them. From germline, CDR1 is SQVTM and CDR2 ANQGSEA. CDR3 nucleotides: TGCAGCGTTGTGGTTCCAGGACAAGAGACCCAGTACTTC. It translates to CSVVVPGQETQYF.

The J gene is TRBJ2-1, the V gene TRBV5-1; D is unclear. Gene TRBJ2-5 matches the end of the DNA better, so the J call may be wrong. The CDR3 spans 15 residues. Germline CDR1 SGHRS, CDR2 YFSETQ. CDR3 DNA: TGCGCCAGCAGCTTGGCATCCCCCTGGTCAGAGACCCAGTACTTC. Amino acids: CASSLASPWSETQYF.

This clonotype was observed many times. The V gene is TRBV11-2, the J gene TRBJ2-2, with 7 positions matching TRBD2. The germline CDR1 and CDR2 sequences are SGHAT and FQNNGV. The V and J ends lost 3 bases and 6 bases, in that order; junction bases with no gene match: 7. The CDR3 covers 15 residues. The CDR3 DNA sequence: TGTGCCAGCAGCTTGGGGACTATAGGGTCCGGGGAGCTGTTTTTT. It is translated as CASSLGTIGSGELFF.

The chain is built from TRBV11-2 and TRBJ2-1; 7 positions agree with TRBD2. This CDR3 comprises 16 residues. The V segment lost 0 bases and the J segment 8 bases; nucleotides outside the gene matches: 10. The germline gives CDR1 SGHAT, CDR2 FQNNGV. CDR3 residues: CASSLEVAGNLHEQFF. In DNA, the CDR3 is TGTGCCAGCAGCTTAGAAGTAGCGGGCAATTTACATGAGCAGTTCTTC.

This sequence joins TRBV20-1 and TRBJ2-2; 7 positions agree with TRBD2. Per germline, CDR1 DFQATT and CDR2 SNEGSKA (reference sequence). The CDR3 runs 16 residues. With 6 bases clipped from V and 3 bases from J, the junction kept 13 bases outside the gene matches. In nucleotides, the CDR3 is TGCAGTGCAACCACCTCTCAGGGAGGGGACACCGGGGAGCTGTTTTTT. It specifies CSATTSQGGDTGELFF.

This clonotype appeared a few times. The rearrangement joins TRBV12-3 or TRBV12-4 to TRBJ2-7, with 10 nucleotides matching TRBD2. V dropped 6 bases and J dropped 1; count of bases not matched to a gene: 6. The length of the CDR3 is 15 residues. The CDR3 here is CASSPTSGISYEQYF. DNA for the CDR3: TGTGCCAGCAGCCCTACTAGCGGGATTTCCTACGAGCAGTACTTC.

This clonotype has just a few counts. The chain links TRBV12-3 or TRBV12-4 to TRBJ1-5, with a weak D call TRBD1 (5 bases). Trimming stripped 6 bases from V and 9 bases from J, with 18 bases between. This CDR3 region has 14 residues. Here the CDR3 DNA reads TGTGCCAGCAGCATAGCCGGGGCCGTGGGGCCCCAGCATTTT. The encoded protein is CASSIAGAVGPQHF.

The J gene is TRBJ2-3, the V gene TRBV3-1; 7 bases line up with TRBD2. V lost 1 base to trimming and J lost 3 bases; unmatched junction nucleotides: 7. The CDR3 totals 16 residues. Germline V lookup: CDR1 LGHDT, CDR2 YNNKEL (reference sequence). CDR3 nucleotide sequence: TGTGCCAGCAGCCAAGCCCGCGGGAGTAGGACAGATACGCAGTATTTT. Translated: CASSQARGSRTDTQYF.

V gene TRBV6-5 combines with J gene TRBJ2-1; TRBD1 matches 7 bases. V gave up 0 bases and J gave up 6 bases; unmatched junction bases: 5. CDR3 length equals 15 residues. Germline-derived CDR1 and CDR2 are MNHEY and SVGAGI. The CDR3 DNA sequence: TGTGCCAGCAGTTACTCAGGGGGCAGTAGCAATGAGCAGTTCTTC. This codes for CASSYSGGSSNEQFF.

In regard to this clonotype: This may stem from a read error, because a much larger clone lies one nucleotide away. The chain joins TRBV3-1 to TRBJ1-4, with 7 bases that match TRBD1. V dropped 8 bases and J dropped 5; count of bases not matched to a gene: 11. The V gene's germline CDR1 is LGHDT and CDR2 YNNKEL (reference sequence). The CDR3 spans 15 residues. The CDR3 loop is CASGTRQGGNEKLFF. CDR3 nucleotide sequence: TGTGCCAGCGGCACGAGACAGGGAGGGAATGAAAAACTGTTTTTT.

The chain employs TRBV5-1 and TRBJ2-3; D not resolved. This CDR3 comprises 14 residues. Trimming stripped 0 bases from V and 0 bases from J, with 5 bases between. The germline V gene has CDR1 SGHRS and CDR2 YFSETQ. This chain's CDR3 is CASSLEGSTDTQYF. The CDR3 DNA reads TGCGCCAGCAGCTTGGAGGGAAGCACAGATACGCAGTATTTT. Together with reference TRBV5-1 and TRBJ2-3, the CDR3 gives the full variable domain: KAGVTQTPRYLIKTRGQQVTLSCSPISGHRSVSWYQQTPGQGLQFLFEYFSETQRNKGNFPGRFSGRQFSNSRSEMNVSTLELGDSALYLCASSLEGSTDTQYFGPGTRLTVL.

The chain combines TRBV3-1 with TRBJ2-7; the D gene is possibly TRBD1 (6 bases). The CDR3 runs 12 residues. Germline V gives CDR1 LGHDT, CDR2 YNNKEL (reference sequence). Deletions cut 6 bases from V and 4 bases from J, with 10 bases between. CDR3 nucleotides: TGTGCCAGCAGTACTGGACAGTACGAGCAGTACTTC. The encoded protein is CASSTGQYEQYF.

This clonotype has more than one count but fewer than ten. CDR3 nucleotide sequence: TGTGCCAGCAGCCAAGGCCGGGGAGGGTGGGGCAATCAGCCCCAGCATTTT. Translating gives CASSQGRGGWGNQPQHF. This chain joins TRBV3-1 and TRBJ1-5; D remains unclear. Germline-derived CDR1 and CDR2 are LGHDT and YNNKEL (reference sequence). CDR3 length equals 17 residues. V shed 1 base and J shed 2 bases, with 15 bases lying between them.

The chain carries TRBV7-3 and TRBJ1-6; D possibly corresponds to TRBD1 (6 bases). Trimming removed 6 bases at V and 7 bases at J, with 16 bases between. Germline V lookup: CDR1 SGHTA, CDR2 FQGTGA. The CDR3 runs 15 residues. The CDR3 loop is CASRRTGTENSPLHF. DNA of the CDR3: TGTGCCAGCAGGCGTACAGGGACTGAAAATTCACCCCTCCACTTT.

About this clonotype: One junction end does not reproduce the germline sequence, and a read error may be involved. The chain employs TRBV30 and TRBJ1-2; D remains ambiguous. The CDR3 length is 13 residues. Per germline, CDR1 GTSNPN and CDR2 SVGIG (reference sequence). DNA of the CDR3: TGTGCCTGGAGTAGCGGGTCACCCATCGGCTACGCCTTC. Translation gives CAWSSGSPIGYAF.

This clonotype occurred once. J is TRBJ1-2 and V is TRBV12-3 or TRBV12-4; D unclear. V gave up 4 bases and J gave up 4 bases, with 22 bases separating them. CDR3 length: 17 residues. CDR3 region: CASSSWVGYLTSYGYTF. In nucleotides, the CDR3 is TGTGCCAGCAGTTCGTGGGTAGGGTACCTAACCTCCTATGGCTACACCTTC.

The chain is built from TRBV7-6 and TRBJ2-7; D might be TRBD2 (5 bases). Trimming cost V 4 bases and J 0 bases, with 16 bases left between them. The germline V gene encodes CDR1 SGHVS and CDR2 FNYEAQ. The CDR3 is 16 amino acids. The CDR3 nucleotides read TGTGCCAGCAGCTCCCGCCCACGGGGTAGCTCCTACGAGCAGTACTTC. Translating it yields CASSSRPRGSSYEQYF.

A note on this clonotype: A much larger clonotype is one base distant, so this may be a read error. The chain employs TRBV6-1 and TRBJ2-5; TRBD2 matches 11 bases. This CDR3 contains 15 residues. The germline gives CDR1 MNHNS, CDR2 SASEGT. DNA for the CDR3: TGTGCCAGCAAGGTGGGACTAGCGGTCCAAAAGACCCAGTACTTC. Translated, it gives CASKVGLAVQKTQYF.

This clonotype was detected only a few times. This chain uses TRBV2 with TRBJ2-7; D is perhaps TRBD1 or TRBD2 (5 bases each). The CDR3 covers 12 residues. V gave up 7 bases and J gave up 4 bases, with 11 bases separating them. Germline V CDR1 and CDR2: SNHLY, FYNNEI. The CDR3 nucleotides are TGTGCCAGCAAGGGGCCGGGGTACGAGCAGTACTTC. It is translated as CASKGPGYEQYF.